Shown below are 18 T cell receptor beta chains from a single sample sequenced in a study of blood T cell repertoires in COVID-19. The repertoire was sequenced with immunoSEQ multiplex PCR; TCRdb's copy has only in-frame clones and lacks some. The profile shows roughly 50,000 clones, approximately 84% of them singletons. Sequencing input: peripheral blood. The receptors come from a woman older than 75 with COVID-19, enrolled during active disease.

The genes are TRBV6-6 and TRBJ2-7; 8 bases match TRBD1. The CDR3 has 11 residues. In germline, CDR1 is MNHNY, CDR2 SVGAGI (reference sequence). The trim removed 4 bases at V and 9 bases at J, leaving 2 bases unmatched. The CDR3 sequence is CASSFGQGQYF. CDR3 DNA: TGTGCCAGCAGTTTTGGACAGGGGCAGTACTTC.

The chain has TRBV5-6 and TRBJ1-2, with 7 bases that match TRBD1. The CDR3 has 16 residues. Losses at the gene ends were 2 bases for V and 0 bases for J; bases not matched to a gene: 7. Germline V gene sequence: CDR1 SGHDT, CDR2 YYEEEE. CDR3 DNA sequence: TGTGCCAGCAGCTTACGTCAAGGGACAGCTAACTATGGCTACACCTTC. It translates to CASSLRQGTANYGYTF.

This clone was recorded once. V gene TRBV3-1 (or the pseudogene TRBV3-2) combines with J gene TRBJ1-2; D not certain. This CDR3 region has 15 residues. Trimming shortened V by 0 bases and J by 2 bases, and 10 bases separated the two germline ends. Germline V lookup: CDR1 LGHDT, CDR2 YNNKEL (reference sequence). As DNA, the CDR3 is TGTGCCAGCAGCCAAGATCATTCGGGGAACTATGGCTACACCTTC. Its translation: CASSQDHSGNYGYTF.

The V and J genes are TRBV7-2 and TRBJ1-1, with D perhaps matching TRBD1 (5 bases). Trimming took off 3 bases at V and 1 base at J, with 6 bases between the two ends. The CDR3 is 13 residues long. From germline, CDR1 is SGHTA and CDR2 FQGNSA. The CDR3 DNA reads as TGTGCCAGCAGCTTCCAGGGGAACACTGAAGCTTTCTTT. This codes for CASSFQGNTEAFF.

The J gene is TRBJ2-7, the V gene TRBV18; 9 bases map to TRBD2. V dropped 3 bases and J dropped 5; count of bases not matched to a gene: 8. CDR3 size: 15 residues. CDR1 and CDR2 (germline): KGHSH, LQKENI. The CDR3 reads CASSPSGGRANEQYF. The CDR3 DNA follows: TGTGCCAGCTCACCGTCGGGCGGGAGGGCCAACGAGCAGTACTTC.

This chain connects TRBV18 to TRBJ2-5, with a tentative D call TRBD2 (5 bases). Germline V gene sequence: CDR1 KGHSH, CDR2 LQKENI. V lost 2 bases, J lost 7 bases, and 8 bases lay in between. The CDR3 runs to 12 residues. The CDR3, as DNA: TGTGCCAGCTCACCAACTGCGGGGACCCAGTACTTC. Its translation is CASSPTAGTQYF.

The rearrangement uses TRBV24-1 and TRBJ1-2; TRBD1 is a possible D gene (6 bases). Germline V lookup: CDR1 KGHDR, CDR2 SFDVKD. The V and J ends lost 9 bases and 8 bases respectively, with 24 bases between them. The length of the CDR3 is 15 residues. CDR3 bases: TGTGCCACCTCTGACTCGCGGACAGCGGCCTTCGGCTACACCTTC. It translates to CATSDSRTAAFGYTF.

The chain links TRBV12-3 or TRBV12-4 to TRBJ2-7; unclear D gene. V was trimmed by 1 base and J by 5 bases, leaving 9 bases between them. This CDR3 is 13 amino acids long. The CDR3 DNA follows: TGTGCCAGCAGTTTAGGCGGTCCTAACGAGCAGTACTTC. Its protein product is CASSLGGPNEQYF.

This clone was observed a few times. The chain has TRBV9 and TRBJ1-6; 8 bases agree with TRBD1. J lost 2 bases, V lost 6 bases, and 10 bases had no gene match. Germline CDR1 SGDLS, CDR2 YYNGEE. The CDR3 runs 17 residues. CDR3 bases: TGTGCCAGCACCCAAGGACAGGGAACCCCCTATAATTCACCCCTCCACTTT. This translates into CASTQGQGTPYNSPLHF.

The chain uses TRBV7-9 and TRBJ2-1; TRBD1 matches 10 bases. CDR3 length: 15 amino acids. With V trimmed by 6 bases and J by 7 bases, 9 bases remained unmatched. Germline lookup yields CDR1 SEHNR and CDR2 FQNEAQ (reference sequence). CDR3 DNA sequence: TGTGCCAGCAGTCCCGGACAGGGGGTGTATAATGAGCAGTTCTTC. Translation: CASSPGQGVYNEQFF.

A single count supports this clone. The genes are TRBV7-9 and TRBJ2-7; 8 nucleotides match TRBD2. The germline V gene encodes CDR1 SEHNR and CDR2 FQNEAQ (reference sequence). The CDR3 sequence is 17 residues long. The junction had 13 bases not matched to a gene; V was cut back by 6 bases and J by 0 bases. CDR3 residues: CASSRYRGTSGSYEQYF. The CDR3 region has the DNA TGTGCCAGCAGTCGCTACCGGGGTACTAGCGGCTCCTACGAGCAGTACTTC.

V is TRBV6-1 and J is TRBJ2-1, with D possibly matching TRBD2 (6 bases). The V end was cut by 4 bases, the J end by 0 bases, with 16 bases between. The length of the CDR3 is 17 residues. Germline CDR1 is MNHNS and CDR2 is SASEGT. The CDR3 protein is CASSVRGTSSSYNEQFF. CDR3 bases: TGTGCCAGCAGTGTACGCGGGACGTCTAGCTCCTACAATGAGCAGTTCTTC.

The chain carries TRBV5-6 and TRBJ1-2, with D unclear. V was pared by 5 bases and J by 8 bases, with 13 bases between. CDR1 and CDR2 (germline): SGHDT, YYEEEE. This CDR3 has 12 residues. CDR3 in DNA: TGTGCCAGCAGTAGCGTCCCTGACGGCTACACCTTC. Amino acid sequence: CASSSVPDGYTF.

This clone showed up just a few times. The genes are TRBV7-9 and TRBJ1-1, with 7 bases lining up with TRBD1. Germline loops: CDR1 SEHNR, CDR2 FQNEAQ (reference sequence). The CDR3 loop spans 15 amino acids. The ends lost 5 bases at V and 5 bases at J; junction bases unmatched: 11. CDR3 residues: CASSLLQTGSTEAFF. The CDR3 coding sequence is TGTGCCAGCAGCCTACTACAGACAGGGAGTACTGAAGCTTTCTTT.

J is TRBJ1-5 and V is TRBV10-2, with D unclear. Per the germline V gene, CDR1 is WSHSY and CDR2 is SAAADI. The CDR3 has 13 residues. Trimming removed 8 bases at V and 7 bases at J, with 15 bases between. CDR3 coding DNA: TGCGCCAGCTTCGAATACCCCGGGCAGCCCCAGCATTTT. Its protein is CASFEYPGQPQHF.

This rearrangement joins TRBV18 to TRBJ2-4, with D possibly matching TRBD1 (6 bases). The CDR3 extends over 14 amino acids. Germline V gene data show CDR1 as KGHSH and CDR2 as LQKENI. The V gene lost 2 bases and the J gene lost 6 bases, with 11 bases spanning the gap. CDR3 loop: CASSPNLQGNIQYF. The DNA of the CDR3 is TGTGCCAGCTCACCAAACCTACAGGGAAACATTCAGTACTTC.

The gene calls are TRBV27 and TRBJ2-5; perhaps TRBD1 as D (6 bases). This CDR3 is 15 amino acids long. Germline CDR1 is MNHEY and CDR2 is SMNVEV (reference sequence). Trimming removed 0 bases from V and 7 bases from J, with 15 bases in between. The CDR3 sequence: CASSLSRQALGTQYF. The CDR3, as DNA: TGTGCCAGCAGTTTATCTCGACAGGCCCTAGGGACCCAGTACTTC.

This chain links TRBV6-1 with TRBJ2-3; 8 bases are a match to TRBD2. With 0 bases clipped from V and 4 bases from J, the junction kept 6 bases outside the gene matches. The length of the CDR3 is 16 residues. In germline, CDR1 is MNHNS, CDR2 SASEGT. DNA of the CDR3: TGTGCCAGCAGTGAAGCCGGGGGGACTAGAGCAGATACGCAGTATTTT. Protein: CASSEAGGTRADTQYF.